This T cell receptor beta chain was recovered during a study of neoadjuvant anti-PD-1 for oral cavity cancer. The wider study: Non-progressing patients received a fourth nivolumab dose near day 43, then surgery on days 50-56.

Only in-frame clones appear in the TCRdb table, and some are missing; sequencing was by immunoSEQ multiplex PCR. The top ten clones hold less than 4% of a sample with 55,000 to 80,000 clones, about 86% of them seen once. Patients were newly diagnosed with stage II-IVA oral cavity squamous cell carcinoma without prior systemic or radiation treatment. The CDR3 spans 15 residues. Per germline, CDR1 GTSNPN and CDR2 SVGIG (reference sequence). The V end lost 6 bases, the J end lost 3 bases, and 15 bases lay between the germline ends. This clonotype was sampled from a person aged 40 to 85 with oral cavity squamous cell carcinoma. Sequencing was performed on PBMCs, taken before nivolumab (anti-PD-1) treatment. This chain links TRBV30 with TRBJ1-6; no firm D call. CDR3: CACAPQAGYNSPLHF. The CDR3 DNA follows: TGTGCCTGTGCCCCGCAAGCCGGCTATAATTCACCCCTCCACTTT.